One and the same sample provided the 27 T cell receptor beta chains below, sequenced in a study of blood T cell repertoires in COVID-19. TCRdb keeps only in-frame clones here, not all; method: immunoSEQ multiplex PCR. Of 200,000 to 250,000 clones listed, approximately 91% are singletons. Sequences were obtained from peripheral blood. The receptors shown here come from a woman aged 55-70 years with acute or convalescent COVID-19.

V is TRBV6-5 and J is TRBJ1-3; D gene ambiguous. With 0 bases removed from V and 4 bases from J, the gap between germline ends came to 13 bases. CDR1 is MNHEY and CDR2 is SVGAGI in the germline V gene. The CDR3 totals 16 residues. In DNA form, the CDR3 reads TGTGCCAGCAGTTACTCGCGAGGAGCCATCGGAAACACCATATATTTT. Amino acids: CASSYSRGAIGNTIYF.

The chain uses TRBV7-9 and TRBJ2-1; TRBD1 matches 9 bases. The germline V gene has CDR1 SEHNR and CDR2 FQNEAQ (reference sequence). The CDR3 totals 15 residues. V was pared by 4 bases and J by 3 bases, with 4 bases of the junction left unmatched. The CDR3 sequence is CASSYRQGGYNEQFF. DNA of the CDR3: TGTGCCAGCAGCTACCGACAGGGGGGCTACAATGAGCAGTTCTTC.

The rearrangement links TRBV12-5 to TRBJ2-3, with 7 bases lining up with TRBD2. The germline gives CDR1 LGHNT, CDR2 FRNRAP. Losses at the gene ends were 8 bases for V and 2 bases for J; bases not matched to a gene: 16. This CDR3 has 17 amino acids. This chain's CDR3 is CASSGNRAGGNTDTQYF. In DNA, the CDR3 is TGTGCTAGTTCGGGGAATCGGGCCGGGGGGAACACAGATACGCAGTATTTT.

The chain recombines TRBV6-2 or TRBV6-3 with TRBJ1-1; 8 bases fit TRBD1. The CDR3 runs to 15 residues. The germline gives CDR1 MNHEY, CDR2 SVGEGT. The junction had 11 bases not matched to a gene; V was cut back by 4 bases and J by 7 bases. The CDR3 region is CASSFRGLLDHEAFF. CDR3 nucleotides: TGTGCCAGCAGTTTCAGGGGGCTTCTCGATCATGAAGCTTTCTTT.

This CDR3 reads CASSFRAQPQHF. As DNA, the CDR3 is TGTGCCAGCAGTTTCAGGGCTCAGCCCCAGCATTTT. The chain carries TRBV12-3 or TRBV12-4 and TRBJ1-5; D may be TRBD1 (5 bases). V lost 3 bases and J 6 bases, leaving 6 bases between the germline ends. The CDR3 sequence is 12 residues long.

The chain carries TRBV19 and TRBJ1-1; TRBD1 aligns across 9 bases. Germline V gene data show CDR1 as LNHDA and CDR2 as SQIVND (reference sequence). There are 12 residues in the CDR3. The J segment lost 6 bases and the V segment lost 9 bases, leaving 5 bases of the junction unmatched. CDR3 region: CASRDRVAEAFF. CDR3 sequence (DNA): TGTGCCAGCCGGGACAGGGTGGCTGAAGCTTTCTTT.

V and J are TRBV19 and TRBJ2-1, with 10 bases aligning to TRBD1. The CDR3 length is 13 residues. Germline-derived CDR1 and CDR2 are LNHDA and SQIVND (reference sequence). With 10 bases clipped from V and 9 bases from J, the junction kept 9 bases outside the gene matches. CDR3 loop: CAIRGQGPVEQFF. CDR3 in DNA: TGTGCCATTAGGGGACAGGGGCCGGTTGAGCAGTTCTTC. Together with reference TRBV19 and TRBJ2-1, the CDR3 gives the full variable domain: DGGITQSPKYLFRKEGQNVTLSCEQNLNHDAMYWYRQDPGQGLRLIYYSQIVNDFQKGDIAEGYSVSREKKESFPLTVTSAQKNPTAFYLCAIRGQGPVEQFFGPGTRLTVL.

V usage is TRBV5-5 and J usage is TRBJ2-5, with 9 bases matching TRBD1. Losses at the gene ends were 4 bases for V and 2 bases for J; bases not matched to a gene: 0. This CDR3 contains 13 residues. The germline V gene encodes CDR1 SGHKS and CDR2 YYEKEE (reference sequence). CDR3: CASSDRGQETQYF. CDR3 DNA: TGTGCCAGCAGCGACAGGGGGCAAGAGACCCAGTACTTC.

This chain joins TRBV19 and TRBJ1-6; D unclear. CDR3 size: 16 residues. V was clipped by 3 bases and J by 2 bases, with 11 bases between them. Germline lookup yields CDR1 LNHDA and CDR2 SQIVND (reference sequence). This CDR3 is CASSITGSAYNSPLHF. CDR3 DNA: TGTGCCAGTAGTATCACCGGGTCTGCCTATAATTCACCCCTCCACTTT.

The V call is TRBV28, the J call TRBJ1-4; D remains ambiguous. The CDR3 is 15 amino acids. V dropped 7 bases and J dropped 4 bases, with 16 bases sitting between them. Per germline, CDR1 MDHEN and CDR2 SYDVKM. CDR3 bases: TGTGCCAGCATCGATGTGAGAAGTGGTAATGAAAAACTGTTTTTT. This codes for CASIDVRSGNEKLFF.

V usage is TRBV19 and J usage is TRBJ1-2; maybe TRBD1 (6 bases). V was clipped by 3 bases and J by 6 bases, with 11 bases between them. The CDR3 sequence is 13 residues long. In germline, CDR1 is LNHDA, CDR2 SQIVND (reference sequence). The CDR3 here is CASSMAGVNGYTF. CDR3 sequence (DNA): TGTGCCAGTAGTATGGCAGGGGTGAATGGCTACACCTTC.

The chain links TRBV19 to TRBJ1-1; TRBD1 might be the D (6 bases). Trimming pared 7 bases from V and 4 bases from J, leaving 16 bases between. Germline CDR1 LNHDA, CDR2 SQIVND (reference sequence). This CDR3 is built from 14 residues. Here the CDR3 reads CASTPTGRGTEAFF. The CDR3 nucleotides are TGTGCCAGTACCCCGACAGGCCGGGGCACTGAAGCTTTCTTT.

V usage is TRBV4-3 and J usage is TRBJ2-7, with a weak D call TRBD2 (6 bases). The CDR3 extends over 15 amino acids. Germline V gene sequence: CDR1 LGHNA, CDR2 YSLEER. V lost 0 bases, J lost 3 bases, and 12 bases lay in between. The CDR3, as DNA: TGCGCCAGCAGCCAAGACGCGGACTATGACTACGAGCAGTACTTC. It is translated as CASSQDADYDYEQYF.

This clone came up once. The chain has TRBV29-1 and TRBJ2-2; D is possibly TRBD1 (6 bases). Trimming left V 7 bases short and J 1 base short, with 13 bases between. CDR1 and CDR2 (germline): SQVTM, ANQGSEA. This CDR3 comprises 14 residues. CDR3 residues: CSAEGGRNTGELFF. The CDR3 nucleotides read TGCAGCGCCGAAGGGGGACGGAACACCGGGGAGCTGTTTTTT.

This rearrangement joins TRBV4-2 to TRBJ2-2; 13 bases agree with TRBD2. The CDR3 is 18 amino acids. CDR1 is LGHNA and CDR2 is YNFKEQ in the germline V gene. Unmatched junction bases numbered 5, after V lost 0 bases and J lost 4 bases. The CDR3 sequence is CASSQERLAGGSTGELFF. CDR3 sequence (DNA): TGTGCCAGCAGCCAAGAGCGACTAGCGGGGGGAAGCACCGGGGAGCTGTTTTTT.

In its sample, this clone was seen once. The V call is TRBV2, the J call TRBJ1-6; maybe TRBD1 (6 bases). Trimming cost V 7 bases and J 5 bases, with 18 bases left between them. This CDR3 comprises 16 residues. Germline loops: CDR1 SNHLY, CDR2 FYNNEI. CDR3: CASKETGGANNSPLHF. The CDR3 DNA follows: TGTGCCAGCAAAGAGACAGGCGGAGCCAATAATTCACCCCTCCACTTT.

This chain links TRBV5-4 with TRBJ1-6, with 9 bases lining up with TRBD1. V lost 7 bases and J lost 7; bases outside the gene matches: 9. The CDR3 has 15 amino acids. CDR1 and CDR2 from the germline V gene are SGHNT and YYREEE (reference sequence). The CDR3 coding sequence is TGTGCCAGCCGGGGGATGGACAGGGGAAATTCACCCCTCCACTTT. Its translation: CASRGMDRGNSPLHF.

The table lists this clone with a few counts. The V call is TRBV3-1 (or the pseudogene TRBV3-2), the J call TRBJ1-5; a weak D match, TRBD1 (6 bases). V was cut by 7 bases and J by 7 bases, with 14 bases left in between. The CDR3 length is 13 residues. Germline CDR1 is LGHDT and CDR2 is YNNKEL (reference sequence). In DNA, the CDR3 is TGTGCCAGCAAGGAGGGGGAGGGCCAGCCCCAGCATTTT. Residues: CASKEGEGQPQHF.

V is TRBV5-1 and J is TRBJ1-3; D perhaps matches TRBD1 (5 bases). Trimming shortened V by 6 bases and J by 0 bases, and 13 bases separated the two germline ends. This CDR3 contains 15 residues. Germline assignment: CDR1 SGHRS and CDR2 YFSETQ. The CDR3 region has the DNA TGCGCCAGCATGGGAACAGGCAACTCTGGAAACACCATATATTTT. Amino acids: CASMGTGNSGNTIYF.

This CDR3 is CASSQREVSYEQYF. CDR3 nucleotide sequence: TGTGCCAGTAGTCAGCGGGAGGTCTCCTACGAGCAGTACTTC. The chain combines TRBV19 with TRBJ2-7, with 9 positions matching TRBD2. Germline loops: CDR1 LNHDA, CDR2 SQIVND (reference sequence). The CDR3 contains 14 residues. V was pared by 5 bases and J by 0 bases, with 2 bases of the junction left unmatched.

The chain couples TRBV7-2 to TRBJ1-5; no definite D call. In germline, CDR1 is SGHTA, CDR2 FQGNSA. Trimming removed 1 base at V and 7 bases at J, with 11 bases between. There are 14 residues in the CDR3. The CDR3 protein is CASSLDGPGQPQHF. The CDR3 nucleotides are TGTGCCAGCAGCTTAGACGGCCCGGGGCAGCCCCAGCATTTT.

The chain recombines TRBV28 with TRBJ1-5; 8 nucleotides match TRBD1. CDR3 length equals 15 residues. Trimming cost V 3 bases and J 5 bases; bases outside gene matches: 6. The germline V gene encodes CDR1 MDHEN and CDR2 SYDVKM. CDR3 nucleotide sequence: TGTGCCAGCAGTTTCCCAGGGGGCAGTTATCAGCCCCAGCATTTT. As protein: CASSFPGGSYQPQHF.

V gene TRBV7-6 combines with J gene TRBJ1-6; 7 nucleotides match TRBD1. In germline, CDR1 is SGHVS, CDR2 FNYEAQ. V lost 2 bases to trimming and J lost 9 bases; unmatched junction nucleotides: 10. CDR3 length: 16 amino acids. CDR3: CASSLNAGTEGSPLHF. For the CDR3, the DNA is TGTGCCAGCAGCTTAAACGCCGGGACAGAAGGTTCACCCCTCCACTTT.

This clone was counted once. Here the CDR3 reads CASSLYFGTGSYEQYF. Written as DNA, the CDR3 is TGTGCCAGCAGTTTATATTTCGGGACAGGGTCCTACGAGCAGTACTTC. The chain combines TRBV27 with TRBJ2-7, with 9 bases matching TRBD1. This CDR3 has 16 amino acids. Trimming cost V 1 base and J 1 base; bases outside gene matches: 5. Germline CDR1 MNHEY, CDR2 SMNVEV (reference sequence).

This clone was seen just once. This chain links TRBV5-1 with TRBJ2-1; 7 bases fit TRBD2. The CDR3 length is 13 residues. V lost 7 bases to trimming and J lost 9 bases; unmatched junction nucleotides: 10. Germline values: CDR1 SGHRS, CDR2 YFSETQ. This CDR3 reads CASQAGDRGEQFF. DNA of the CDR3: TGCGCCAGCCAGGCGGGAGACCGAGGTGAGCAGTTCTTC.

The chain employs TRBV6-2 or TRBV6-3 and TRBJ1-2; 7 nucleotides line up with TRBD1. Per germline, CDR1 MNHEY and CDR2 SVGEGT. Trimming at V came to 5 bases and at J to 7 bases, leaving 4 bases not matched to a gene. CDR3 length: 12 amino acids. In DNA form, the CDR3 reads TGTGCCAGCAGTACAGGGGTATCTGGCTACACCTTC. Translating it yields CASSTGVSGYTF.

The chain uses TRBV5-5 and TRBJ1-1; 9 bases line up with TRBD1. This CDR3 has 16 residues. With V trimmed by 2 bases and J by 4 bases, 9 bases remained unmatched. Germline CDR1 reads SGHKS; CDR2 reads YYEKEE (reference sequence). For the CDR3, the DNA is TGTGCCAGCAGCTTTCCGGGACAGGGATGGGGCACTGAAGCTTTCTTT. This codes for CASSFPGQGWGTEAFF.